The T cell receptor beta chain under discussion was sequenced for a study of molecular identifiers for immune sequencing clone quantification. Study-wide findings and caveats: Effector cells had over 99% of their molecules in clones above 20 RNA copies, while naive cells had under 1%.

Each CDR3 protein gets one entry after TCRdb re-called the PCR reads with MiXCR. The table records some 320,000 distinct CDR3 sequences, 20% to 25% of them present only once. In its sample, this clonotype was seen a few times. The antigen is unknown. Germline assignment: CDR1 MNHEY and CDR2 SMNVEV (reference sequence). This CDR3 contains 15 residues. The sequenced material came from naive CD8+ T cells from blood, with Jurkat cell RNA spiked in. Subset here: FACS-sorted CD8+CD4-CCR7+CD45RA+ naive T cells. The chain recombines TRBV27 with TRBJ2-2; D may correspond to TRBD1 or TRBD2 (5 bases each). The sequence derives from a human donor in good health. Some libraries in this study had Jurkat cell RNA spiked in. This CDR3 reads CATFTRGANTGELFF. The DNA for the CDR3 is TGTGCGACCTTTACGAGAGGGGCGAACACCGGGGAGCTGTTTTTT.